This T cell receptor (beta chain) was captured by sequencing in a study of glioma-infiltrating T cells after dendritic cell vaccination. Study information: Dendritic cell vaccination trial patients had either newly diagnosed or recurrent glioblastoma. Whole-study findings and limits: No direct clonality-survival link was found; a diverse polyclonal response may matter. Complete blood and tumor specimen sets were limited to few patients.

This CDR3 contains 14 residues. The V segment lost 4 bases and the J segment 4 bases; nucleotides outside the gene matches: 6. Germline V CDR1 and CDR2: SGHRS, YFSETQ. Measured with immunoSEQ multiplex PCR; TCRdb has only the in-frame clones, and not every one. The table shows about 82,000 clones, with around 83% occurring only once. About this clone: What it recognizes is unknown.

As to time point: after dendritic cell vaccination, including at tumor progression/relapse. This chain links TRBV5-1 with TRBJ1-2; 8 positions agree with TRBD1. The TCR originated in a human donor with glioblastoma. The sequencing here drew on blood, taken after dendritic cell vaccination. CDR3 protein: CASSRSTGVYGYTF. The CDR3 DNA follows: TGCGCCAGCAGCCGCTCGACAGGGGTCTATGGCTACACCTTC.